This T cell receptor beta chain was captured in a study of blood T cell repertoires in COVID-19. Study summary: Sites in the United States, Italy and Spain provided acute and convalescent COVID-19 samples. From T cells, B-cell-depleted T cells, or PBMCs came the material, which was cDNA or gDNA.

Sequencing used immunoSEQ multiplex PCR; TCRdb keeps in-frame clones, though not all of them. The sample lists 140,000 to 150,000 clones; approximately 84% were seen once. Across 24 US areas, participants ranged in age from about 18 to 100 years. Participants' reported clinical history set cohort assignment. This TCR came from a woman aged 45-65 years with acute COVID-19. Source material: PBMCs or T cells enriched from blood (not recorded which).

CDR3 region: CASSPGTDLENTEAFF. CDR3 DNA: TGTGCCAGCAGCCCAGGGACAGACCTGGAGAACACTGAAGCTTTCTTT. This sequence joins TRBV7-9 and TRBJ1-1; TRBD1 matches 7 bases. This CDR3 is built from 16 residues. Germline V gene sequence: CDR1 SEHNR, CDR2 FQNEAQ (reference sequence). The junction had 10 bases not matched to a gene; V was cut back by 5 bases and J by 1 base.